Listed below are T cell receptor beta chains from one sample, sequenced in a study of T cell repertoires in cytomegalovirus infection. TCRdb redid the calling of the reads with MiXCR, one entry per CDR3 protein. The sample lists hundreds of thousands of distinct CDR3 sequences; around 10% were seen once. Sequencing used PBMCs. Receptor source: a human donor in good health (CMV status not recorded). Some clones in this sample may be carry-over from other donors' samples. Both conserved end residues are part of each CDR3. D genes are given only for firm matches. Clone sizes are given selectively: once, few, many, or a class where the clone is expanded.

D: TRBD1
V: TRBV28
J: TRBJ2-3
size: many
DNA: TGTGCCAGCAGTTTAACAGGGGATTCGACGCAGTATTTT
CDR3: CASSLTGDSTQYF

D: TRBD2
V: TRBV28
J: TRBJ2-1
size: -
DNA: TGTGCCAGCACAGAGCGGGGGGCTAACAATGAGCAGTTCTTC
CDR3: CASTERGANNEQFF

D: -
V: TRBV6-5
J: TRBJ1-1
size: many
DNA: TGTGCCAGCAGATCCGGAACTGAAGCTTTCTTT
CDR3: CASRSGTEAFF

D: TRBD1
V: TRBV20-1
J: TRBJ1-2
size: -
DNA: TGCAGTGCTAGATTATCCGGACAGGGGTATGGCTACACCTTC
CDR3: CSARLSGQGYGYTF

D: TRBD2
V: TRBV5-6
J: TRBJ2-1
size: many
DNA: TGTGCCAGCAGCTCCGGGACTAGCAGGGGCAATGAGCAGTTCTTC
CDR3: CASSSGTSRGNEQFF

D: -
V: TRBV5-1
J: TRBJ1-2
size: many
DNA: TGCGCCAGCAGTTTCGGACAGACCTTAAACTATGGCTACACCTTC
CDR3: CASSFGQTLNYGYTF

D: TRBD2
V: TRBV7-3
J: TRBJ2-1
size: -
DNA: TGTGCCAGCAGCTTCGGACTAGCGGGGGACCGGGAGCAGTTCTTC
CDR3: CASSFGLAGDREQFF

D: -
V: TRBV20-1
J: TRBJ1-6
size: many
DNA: TGCAGTGCTAGAGATTATGGCCGTTCCTATAATTCACCCCTCCACTTT
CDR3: CSARDYGRSYNSPLHF

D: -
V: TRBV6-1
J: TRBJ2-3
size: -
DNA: TGTGCCAGCAGTGAACATTCGCGGGGGCGATCGGTTGATACGCAGTATTTT
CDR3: CASSEHSRGRSVDTQYF

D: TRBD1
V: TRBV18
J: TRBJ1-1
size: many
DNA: TGTGCCAGCTCACCAATACAGGGGGGGAACACTGAAGCTTTCTTT
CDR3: CASSPIQGGNTEAFF

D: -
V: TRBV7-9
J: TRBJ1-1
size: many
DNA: TGTGCCAGCAGCTTTGGGGACCCGGTCAACACTGAAGCTTTCTTT
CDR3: CASSFGDPVNTEAFF

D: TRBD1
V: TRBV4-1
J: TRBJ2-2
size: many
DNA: TGCGCCAGCAGCCAAGAGGACAGGGGCTCGAACACCGGGGAGCTGTTTTTT
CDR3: CASSQEDRGSNTGELFF

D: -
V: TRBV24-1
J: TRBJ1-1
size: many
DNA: TGTGCCACCAGTGATCGGACTGCGGTAAGGGCTTTCTTT
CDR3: CATSDRTAVRAFF

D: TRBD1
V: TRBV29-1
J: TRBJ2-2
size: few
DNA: TGCAGCGTTGTTGAGGGGGCCGCGAACACCGGGGAGCTGTTTTTT
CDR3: CSVVEGAANTGELFF

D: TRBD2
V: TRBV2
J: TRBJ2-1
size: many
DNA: TGTGCCAGCAGTGAGGGGGAGGGTTCTTACAATGAGCAGTTCTTC
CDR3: CASSEGEGSYNEQFF

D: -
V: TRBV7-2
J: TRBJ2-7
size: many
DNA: TGTGCCAGCAGCTCCCGGGACGTGACCTACGAGCAGTACTTC
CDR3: CASSSRDVTYEQYF

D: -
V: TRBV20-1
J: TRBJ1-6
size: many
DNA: TGCAGTGCTAGAGAAAGGTTGACCGCTTCACCCCTCCACTTT
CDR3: CSARERLTASPLHF

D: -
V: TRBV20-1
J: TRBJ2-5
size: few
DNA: TGCAGTGCTAGAGATGCCGGACGCCGCCCCCAAGAGACCCAGTACTTC
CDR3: CSARDAGRRPQETQYF

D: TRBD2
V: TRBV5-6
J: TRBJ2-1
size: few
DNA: TGTGCCAGCAGCCCCCGGACTAGCGGATTCAATGAGCAGTTCTTC
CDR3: CASSPRTSGFNEQFF

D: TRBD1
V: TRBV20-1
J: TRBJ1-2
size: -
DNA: TGCAGTGCCTTACAGGGGGCCCAAAACTATGGCTACACCTTC
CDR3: CSALQGAQNYGYTF

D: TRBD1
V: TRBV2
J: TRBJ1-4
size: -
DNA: TGTGCCAGCAGTTGGAGGACAGGGCAGACTGAAAAACTGTTTTTT
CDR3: CASSWRTGQTEKLFF

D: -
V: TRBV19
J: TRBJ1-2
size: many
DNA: TGTGCCAGTAGGAAATGGGGAGCCAACTATGGCTACACCTTC
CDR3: CASRKWGANYGYTF

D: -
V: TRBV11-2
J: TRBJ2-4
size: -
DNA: TGTGCCAGCAGCTTGGGAGGGGGCCTAGCCAAAAACATTCAGTACTTC
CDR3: CASSLGGGLAKNIQYF

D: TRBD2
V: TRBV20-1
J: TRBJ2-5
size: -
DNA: TGCAGCCCACGACTCGGCGGGGGTTTTAGGGAGACCCAGTACTTC
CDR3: CSPRLGGGFRETQYF

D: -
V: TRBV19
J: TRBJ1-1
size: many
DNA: TGTGCCAGTAGGCAGACGGTCACTGAAGCTTTCTTT
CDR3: CASRQTVTEAFF

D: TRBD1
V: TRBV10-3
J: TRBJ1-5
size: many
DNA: TGTGCCATCAGTTTGGGACAGGGGTGGGTCCAGCCCCAGCATTTT
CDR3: CAISLGQGWVQPQHF

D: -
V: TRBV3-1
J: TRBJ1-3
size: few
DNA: TGTGCCAGCAGCCAAGTTGAGGTCTCTGGAAACACCATATATTTT
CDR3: CASSQVEVSGNTIYF

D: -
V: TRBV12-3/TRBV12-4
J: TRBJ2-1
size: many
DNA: TGTGCCAGCAGTCCATTTTGGGGGGATGAGCAGTTCTTC
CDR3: CASSPFWGDEQFF

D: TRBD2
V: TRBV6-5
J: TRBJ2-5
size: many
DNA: TGTGCCAGCATCCCACTAGCGGGGGGCGAGACCCAGTACTTC
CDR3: CASIPLAGGETQYF

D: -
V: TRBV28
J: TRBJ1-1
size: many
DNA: TGTGCCAGCAGTTTAATTCAAGGGACCGACACTGAAGCTTTCTTT
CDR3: CASSLIQGTDTEAFF

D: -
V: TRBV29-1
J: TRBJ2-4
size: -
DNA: TGCAGCGGTGTGAGGGCGAGGGCCAAAAACATTCAGTACTTC
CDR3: CSGVRARAKNIQYF

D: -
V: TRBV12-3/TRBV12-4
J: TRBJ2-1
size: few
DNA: TGTGCCAGCAGTTTAGCGGGCCGCGAGCAGTTCTTC
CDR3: CASSLAGREQFF

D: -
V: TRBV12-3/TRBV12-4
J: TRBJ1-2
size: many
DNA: TGTGCCAGCAGTTTCAGGCAGCTGGGAGGCTACACCTTC
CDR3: CASSFRQLGGYTF

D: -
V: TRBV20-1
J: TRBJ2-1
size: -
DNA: TGCAGTGCTAGAATAGGCCAGTACAATGAGCAGTTCTTC
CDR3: CSARIGQYNEQFF

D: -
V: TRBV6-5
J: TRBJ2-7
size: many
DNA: TGTGCCAGCAGTTACCAGCGGGTGAGCTCCTACGAGCAGTACTTC
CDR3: CASSYQRVSSYEQYF

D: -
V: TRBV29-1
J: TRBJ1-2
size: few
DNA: TGCAGCGTTATAAGGGGCCAGGACGGCTACACCTTC
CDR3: CSVIRGQDGYTF

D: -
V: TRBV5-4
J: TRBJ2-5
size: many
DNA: TGTGCCAGCAGCTTCATGGGCCCCACCCAGGAGACCCAGTACTTC
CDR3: CASSFMGPTQETQYF

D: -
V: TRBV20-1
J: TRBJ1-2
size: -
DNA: TGCAGTGCTAGCAGGCTAGGGGCGCGGCACTATGGCTACACCTTC
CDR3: CSASRLGARHYGYTF

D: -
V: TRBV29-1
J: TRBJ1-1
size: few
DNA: TGCAGCGGCCGAGAGACCGGGAACACTGAAGCTTTCTTT
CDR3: CSGRETGNTEAFF

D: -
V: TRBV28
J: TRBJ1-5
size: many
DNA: TGTGCCAGCAGTTTAAGAGGGTACAATCAGCCCCAGCATTTT
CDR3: CASSLRGYNQPQHF

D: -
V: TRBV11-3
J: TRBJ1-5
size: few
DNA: TGTGCCAGCAGCTTATGGGGGGCAGCTCCAGTCTATCAGCCCCAGCATTTT
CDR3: CASSLWGAAPVYQPQHF

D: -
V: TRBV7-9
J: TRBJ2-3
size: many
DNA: TGTGCCAGCAGCTTGGGACACCGCACAGATACGCAGTATTTT
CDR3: CASSLGHRTDTQYF

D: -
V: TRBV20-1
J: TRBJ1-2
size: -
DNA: TGCAGTGCTCCCCTAGGGGGGAACTATGGCTACACCTTC
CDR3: CSAPLGGNYGYTF

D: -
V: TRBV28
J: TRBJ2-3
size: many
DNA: TGTGCCAGCAGTTTCATACAGGGAGATACGCAGTATTTT
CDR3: CASSFIQGDTQYF

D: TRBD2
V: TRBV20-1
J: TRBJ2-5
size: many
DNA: TGCAGTGCTGAAAAGACTAGCGGGGGGGCCCGGAAAGAGACCCAGTACTTC
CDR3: CSAEKTSGGARKETQYF

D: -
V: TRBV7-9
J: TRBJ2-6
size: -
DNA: TGTGCCAGCAGCTCCCGTTCTCTAAGGACACATAAAAGCTCTGGGGCCAACGTCCTGACTTTC
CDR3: CASSSRSLRTHKSSGANVLTF

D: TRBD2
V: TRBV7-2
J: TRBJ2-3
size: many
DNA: TGTGCCAGCAGCTTGACTAGCGCATCATGGGATACGCAGTATTTT
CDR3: CASSLTSASWDTQYF

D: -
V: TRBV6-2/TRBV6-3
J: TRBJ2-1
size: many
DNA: TGTGCCAGCAGCCCCACCTACAATGAGCAGTTCTTC
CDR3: CASSPTYNEQFF

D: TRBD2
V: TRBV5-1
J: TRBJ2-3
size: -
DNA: TGCGCCAGCAGCTTGGCCTCTAGCGGGGGAACAGATACGCAGTATTTT
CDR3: CASSLASSGGTDTQYF

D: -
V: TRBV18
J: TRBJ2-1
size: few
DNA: TGTGCCAGCTCACCACCGAGAGGCGAGCAGTTCTTC
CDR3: CASSPPRGEQFF

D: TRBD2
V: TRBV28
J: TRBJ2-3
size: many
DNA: TGTGCCAGCAGAGGTTCTAGCGGGGAAACAGATACGCAGTATTTT
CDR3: CASRGSSGETDTQYF

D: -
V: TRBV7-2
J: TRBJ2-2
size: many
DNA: TGTGCCAGCAGCTCCGTAGCGGGGGAGCTGTTTTTT
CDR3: CASSSVAGELFF

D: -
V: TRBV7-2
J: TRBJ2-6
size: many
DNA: TGTGCCAGCAGCTTCGACAGGCCTGGGGCCAACGTCCTGACTTTC
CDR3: CASSFDRPGANVLTF